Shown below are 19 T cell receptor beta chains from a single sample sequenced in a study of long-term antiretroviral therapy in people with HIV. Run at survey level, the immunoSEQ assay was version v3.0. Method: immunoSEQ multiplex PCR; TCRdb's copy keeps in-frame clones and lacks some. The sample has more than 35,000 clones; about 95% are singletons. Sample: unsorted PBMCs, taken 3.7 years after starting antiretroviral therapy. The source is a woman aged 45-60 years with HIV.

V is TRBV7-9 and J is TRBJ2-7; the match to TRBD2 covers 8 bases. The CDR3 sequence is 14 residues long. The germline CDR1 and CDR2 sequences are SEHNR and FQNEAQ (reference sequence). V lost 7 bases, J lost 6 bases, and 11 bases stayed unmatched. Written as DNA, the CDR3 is TGTGCCAGCACCCCCGAGGGGCGGGGGGCCGAGCAGTACTTC. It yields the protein CASTPEGRGAEQYF.

The DNA of the CDR3 is TGTGCCAGCAGCTTGGACGTCAATCAGCCCCAGCATTTT. Translation gives CASSLDVNQPQHF. J is TRBJ1-5 and V is TRBV5-5; D is uncertain. This CDR3 is 13 amino acids long. With 0 bases removed from V and 3 bases from J, the gap between germline ends came to 4 bases. Germline CDR1 is SGHKS and CDR2 is YYEKEE (reference sequence).

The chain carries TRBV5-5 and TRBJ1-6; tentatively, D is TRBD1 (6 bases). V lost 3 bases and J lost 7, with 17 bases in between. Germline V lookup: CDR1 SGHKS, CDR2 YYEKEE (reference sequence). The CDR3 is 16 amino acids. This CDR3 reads CASSSNSDSRNSPLHF. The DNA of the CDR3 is TGTGCCAGCAGCTCAAACTCGGACAGTCGAAATTCACCCCTCCACTTT. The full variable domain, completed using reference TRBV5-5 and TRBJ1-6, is DAGVTQSPTHLIKTRGQQVTLRCSPISGHKSVSWYQQVLGQGPQFIFQYYEKEERGRGNFPDRFSARQFPNYSSELNVNALLLGDSALYLCASSSNSDSRNSPLHFGNGTRLTVT.

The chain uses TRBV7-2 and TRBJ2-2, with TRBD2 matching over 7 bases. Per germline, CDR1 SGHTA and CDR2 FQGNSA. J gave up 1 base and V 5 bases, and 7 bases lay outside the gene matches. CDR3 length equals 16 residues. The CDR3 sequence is CASSRRSGVNTGELFF. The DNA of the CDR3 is TGTGCCAGCAGCAGACGGAGCGGGGTGAACACCGGGGAGCTGTTTTTT. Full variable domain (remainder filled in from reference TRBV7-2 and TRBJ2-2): GAGVSQSPSNKVTEKGKDVELRCDPISGHTALYWYRQSLGQGLEFLIYFQGNSAPDKSGLPSDRFSAERTGGSVSTLTIQRTQQEDSAVYLCASSRRSGVNTGELFFGEGSRLTVL.

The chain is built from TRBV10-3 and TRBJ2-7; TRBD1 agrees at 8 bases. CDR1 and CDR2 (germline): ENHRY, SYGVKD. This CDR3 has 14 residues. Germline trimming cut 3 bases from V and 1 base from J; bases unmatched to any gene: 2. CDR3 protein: CAISDGQGSYEQYF. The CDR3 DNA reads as TGTGCCATCAGTGACGGACAGGGATCCTACGAGCAGTACTTC.

CDR3 amino acids: CASSQGIGEDTEAFF. The CDR3 bases are TGCGCCAGCAGCCAAGGGATAGGGGAGGACACTGAAGCTTTCTTT. This chain connects TRBV4-1 to TRBJ1-1; D possibly corresponds to TRBD1 (5 bases). The V end lost 1 base, the J end lost 3 bases, and 12 bases lay between the germline ends. CDR1 and CDR2 from the germline V gene are MGHRA and YSYEKL. The CDR3 covers 15 residues.

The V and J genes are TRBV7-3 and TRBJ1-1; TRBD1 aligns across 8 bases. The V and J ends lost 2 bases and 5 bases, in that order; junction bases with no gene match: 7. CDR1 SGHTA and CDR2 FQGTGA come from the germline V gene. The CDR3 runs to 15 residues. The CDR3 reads CASSLARGLGTEAFF. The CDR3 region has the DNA TGTGCCAGCAGCTTAGCCAGGGGGCTCGGAACTGAAGCTTTCTTT.

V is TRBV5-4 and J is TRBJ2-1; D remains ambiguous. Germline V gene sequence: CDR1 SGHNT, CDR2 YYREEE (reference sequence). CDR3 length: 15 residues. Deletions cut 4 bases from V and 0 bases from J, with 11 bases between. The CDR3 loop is CASSPGESSYNEQFF. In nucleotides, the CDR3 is TGTGCCAGCAGCCCAGGAGAAAGCTCCTACAATGAGCAGTTCTTC. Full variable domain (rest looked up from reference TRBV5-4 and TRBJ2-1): ETGVTQSPTHLIKTRGQQVTLRCSSQSGHNTVSWYQQALGQGPQFIFQYYREEENGRGNFPPRFSGLQFPNYSSELNVNALELDDSALYLCASSPGESSYNEQFFGPGTRLTVL.

CDR3 nucleotides: TGTGCCAGCTCACCCGACGGGACAGGGGAGTACTTC. Amino acids: CASSPDGTGEYF. The chain employs TRBV18 and TRBJ2-7; TRBD1 matches at 10 bases. The trim removed 3 bases at V and 11 bases at J, leaving 4 bases unmatched. This CDR3 contains 12 residues. Germline V gene sequence: CDR1 KGHSH, CDR2 LQKENI.

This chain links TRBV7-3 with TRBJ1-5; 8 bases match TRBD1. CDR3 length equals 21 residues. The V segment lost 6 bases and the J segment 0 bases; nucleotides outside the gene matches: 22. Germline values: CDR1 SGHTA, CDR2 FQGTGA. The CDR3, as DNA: TGTGCCAGCAGACATAATGGGACCGGGACAGGACAGACCAATAGCAATCAGCCCCAGCATTTT. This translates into CASRHNGTGTGQTNSNQPQHF.

For the CDR3, the DNA is TGTGCCAGCAGCTTAGGGGTAGGGGATCCCGGGGAGCTGTTTTTT. It translates to CASSLGVGDPGELFF. The chain combines TRBV11-3 with TRBJ2-2; D is perhaps TRBD1 (5 bases). The V and J ends lost 1 base and 6 bases respectively, with 12 bases between them. The CDR3 has 15 amino acids. The V gene's germline CDR1 is SGHNT and CDR2 YENEEA.

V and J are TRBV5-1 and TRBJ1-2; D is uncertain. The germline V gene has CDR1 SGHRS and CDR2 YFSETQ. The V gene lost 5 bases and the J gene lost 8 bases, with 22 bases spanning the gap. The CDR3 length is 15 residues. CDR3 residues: CASSSSQSTMAGYTF. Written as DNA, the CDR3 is TGCGCCAGCAGTTCTTCCCAATCAACTATGGCCGGCTACACCTTC.

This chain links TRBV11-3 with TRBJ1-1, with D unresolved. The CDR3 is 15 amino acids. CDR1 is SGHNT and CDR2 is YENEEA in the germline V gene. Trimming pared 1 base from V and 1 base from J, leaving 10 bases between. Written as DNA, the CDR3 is TGTGCCAGCAGCTTAGGTACCTCAAAGAACACTGAAGCTTTCTTT. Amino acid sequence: CASSLGTSKNTEAFF.

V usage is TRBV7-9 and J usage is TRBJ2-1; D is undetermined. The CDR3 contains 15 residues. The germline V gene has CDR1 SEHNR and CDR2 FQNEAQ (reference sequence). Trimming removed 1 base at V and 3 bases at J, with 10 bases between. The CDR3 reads CASSLGAVYYNEQFF. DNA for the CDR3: TGTGCCAGCAGCTTAGGGGCGGTCTACTACAATGAGCAGTTCTTC.

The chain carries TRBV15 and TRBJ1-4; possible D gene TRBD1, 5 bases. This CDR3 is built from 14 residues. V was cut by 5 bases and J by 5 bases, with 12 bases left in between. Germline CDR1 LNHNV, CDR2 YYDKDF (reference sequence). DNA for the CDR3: TGTGCCACCAGCCTAGGGACTGGAAATGAAAAACTGTTTTTT. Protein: CATSLGTGNEKLFF.

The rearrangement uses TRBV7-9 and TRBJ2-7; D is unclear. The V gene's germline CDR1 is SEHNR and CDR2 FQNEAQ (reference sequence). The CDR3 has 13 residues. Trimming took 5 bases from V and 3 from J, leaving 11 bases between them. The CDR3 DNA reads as TGTGCCAGCAGCCAAGCTTTGAACTACGAGCAGTACTTC. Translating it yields CASSQALNYEQYF.

CDR3 loop: CASSRLAGGNEQFF. The CDR3 DNA reads TGTGCCAGCAGCCGACTAGCGGGGGGGAATGAGCAGTTCTTC. V usage is TRBV6-1 and J usage is TRBJ2-1; TRBD2 aligns across 14 bases. The CDR3 has 14 residues. Germline lookup yields CDR1 MNHNS and CDR2 SASEGT. V was clipped by 6 bases and J by 7 bases; unmatched bases: 2.

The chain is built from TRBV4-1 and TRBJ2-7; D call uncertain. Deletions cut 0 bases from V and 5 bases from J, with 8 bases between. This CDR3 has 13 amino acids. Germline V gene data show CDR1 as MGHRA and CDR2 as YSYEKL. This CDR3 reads CASSQEPAHEQYF. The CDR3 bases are TGCGCCAGCAGCCAAGAACCCGCTCACGAGCAGTACTTC.

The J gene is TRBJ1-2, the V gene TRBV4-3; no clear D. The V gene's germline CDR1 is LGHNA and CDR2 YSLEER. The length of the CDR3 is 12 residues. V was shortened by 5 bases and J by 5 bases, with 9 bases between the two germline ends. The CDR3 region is CASSATGYGYTF. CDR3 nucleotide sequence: TGCGCCAGCAGCGCAACTGGATATGGCTACACCTTC.